This T cell receptor beta chain was profiled in a study of blood T cell repertoires in COVID-19. As for the study in general: Spain, Italy and the United States supplied samples that represented acute and convalescent COVID-19. The analysed material was cDNA or gDNA that came from T cells, B-cell-depleted T cells, or PBMCs.

Per the authors' pipeline: Reference gene primers were amplified, and this amplification served to estimate nucleated cell counts. Generated by immunoSEQ multiplex PCR, the TCRdb table keeps only in-frame clones and is missing some. That table gives V, J and clone size, and the DNA gave D and trimming. The sample has some 120,000 clones, about 86% seen once; the top ten hold 5.9%. This CDR3 has 13 residues. The germline V and J ends were trimmed by 8 bases and 7 bases, with 14 bases remaining between them. From germline, CDR1 is SNHLY and CDR2 FYNNEI. This TCR was recovered from a man of 80 years or more with active or convalescent COVID-19. J is TRBJ1-4 and V is TRBV2; no clear D gene. Material for sequencing was peripheral blood. The CDR3, as DNA: TGTGCCAGCTCCCTCACCCCCGGTGAAAAACTGTTTTTT. The encoded protein is CASSLTPGEKLFF.